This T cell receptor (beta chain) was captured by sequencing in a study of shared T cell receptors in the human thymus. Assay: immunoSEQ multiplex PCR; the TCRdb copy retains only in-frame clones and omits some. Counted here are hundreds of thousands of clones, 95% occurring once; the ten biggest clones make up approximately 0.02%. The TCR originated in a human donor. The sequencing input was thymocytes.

The CDR3 loop is CASGVEGRDEKLFF. The CDR3 bases are TGTGCCAGTGGGGTGGAGGGGCGCGATGAAAAACTGTTTTTT. The chain links TRBV19 to TRBJ1-4, with D perhaps TRBD1 (5 bases). The germline gives CDR1 LNHDA, CDR2 SQIVND (reference sequence). There are 14 residues in the CDR3. The V end was cut by 8 bases, the J end by 6 bases, with 16 bases between.